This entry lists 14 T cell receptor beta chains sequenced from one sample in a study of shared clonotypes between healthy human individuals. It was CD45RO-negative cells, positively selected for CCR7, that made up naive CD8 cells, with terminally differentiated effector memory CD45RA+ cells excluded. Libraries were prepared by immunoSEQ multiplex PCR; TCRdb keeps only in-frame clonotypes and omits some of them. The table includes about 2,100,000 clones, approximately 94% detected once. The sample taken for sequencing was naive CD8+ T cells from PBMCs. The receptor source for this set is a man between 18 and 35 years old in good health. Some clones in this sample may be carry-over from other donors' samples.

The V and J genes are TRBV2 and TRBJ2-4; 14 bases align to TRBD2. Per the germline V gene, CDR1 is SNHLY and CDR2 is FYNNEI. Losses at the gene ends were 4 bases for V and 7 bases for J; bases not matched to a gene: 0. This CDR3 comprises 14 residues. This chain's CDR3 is CASSGLAGGNIQYF. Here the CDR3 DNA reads TGTGCCAGCAGTGGACTAGCGGGAGGGAACATTCAGTACTTC.

The CDR3 DNA sequence: TGTGCCAGCAGCGGACCGGATACGCAGTATTTT. Its translation is CASSGPDTQYF. The chain combines TRBV11-2 with TRBJ2-3; D unresolved. The V and J ends lost 5 bases and 6 bases respectively, with 6 bases between them. Germline values: CDR1 SGHAT, CDR2 FQNNGV. There are 11 residues in the CDR3. The variable domain in full, completed from reference TRBV11-2 and TRBJ2-3, reads EAGVAQSPRYKIIEKRQSVAFWCNPISGHATLYWYQQILGQGPKLLIQFQNNGVVDDSQLPKDRFSAERLKGVDSTLKIQPAKLEDSAVYLCASSGPDTQYFGPGTRLTVL.

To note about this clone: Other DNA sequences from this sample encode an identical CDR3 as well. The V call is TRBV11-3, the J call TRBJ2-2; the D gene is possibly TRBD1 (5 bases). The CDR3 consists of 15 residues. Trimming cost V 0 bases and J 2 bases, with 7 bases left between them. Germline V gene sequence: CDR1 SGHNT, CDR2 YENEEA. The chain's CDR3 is CASSLDRANTGELFF. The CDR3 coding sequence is TGTGCCAGCAGCTTAGACAGGGCTAACACCGGGGAGCTGTTTTTT.

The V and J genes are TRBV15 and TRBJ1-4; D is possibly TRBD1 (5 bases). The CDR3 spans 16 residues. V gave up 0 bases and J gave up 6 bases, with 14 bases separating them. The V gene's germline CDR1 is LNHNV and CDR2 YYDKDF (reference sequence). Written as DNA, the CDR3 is TGTGCCACCAGCAGAGATAGGGACGGACCGTATGAAAAACTGTTTTTT. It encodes CATSRDRDGPYEKLFF. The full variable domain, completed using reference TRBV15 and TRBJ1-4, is DAMVIQNPRYQVTQFGKPVTLSCSQTLNHNVMYWYQQKSSQAPKLLFHYYDKDFNNEADTPDNFQSRRPNTSFCFLDIRSPGLGDTAMYLCATSRDRDGPYEKLFFGSGTQLSVL.

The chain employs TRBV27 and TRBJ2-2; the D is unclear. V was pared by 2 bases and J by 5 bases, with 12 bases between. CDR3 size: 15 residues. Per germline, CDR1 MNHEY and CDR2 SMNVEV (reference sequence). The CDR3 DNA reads TGTGCCAGCAGTTTAATGGGGTGGGATACCGGGGAGCTGTTTTTT. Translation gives CASSLMGWDTGELFF.

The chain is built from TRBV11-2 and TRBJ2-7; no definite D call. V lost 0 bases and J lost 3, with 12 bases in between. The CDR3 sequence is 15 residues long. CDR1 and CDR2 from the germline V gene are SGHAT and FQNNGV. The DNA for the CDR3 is TGTGCCAGCAGCTTAGAATCCAGACCGGGCTACGAGCAGTACTTC. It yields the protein CASSLESRPGYEQYF.

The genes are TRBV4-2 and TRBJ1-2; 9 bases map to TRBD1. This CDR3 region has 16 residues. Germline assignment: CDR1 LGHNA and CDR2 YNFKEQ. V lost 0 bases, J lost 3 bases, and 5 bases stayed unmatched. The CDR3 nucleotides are TGTGCCAGCAGCCAAGATACAGGGGGCTTTGACTATGGCTACACCTTC. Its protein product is CASSQDTGGFDYGYTF.

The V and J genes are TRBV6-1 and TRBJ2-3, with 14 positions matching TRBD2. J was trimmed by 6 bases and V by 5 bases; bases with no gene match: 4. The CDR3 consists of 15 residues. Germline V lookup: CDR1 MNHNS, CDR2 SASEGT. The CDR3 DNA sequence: TGTGCCAGCAGTACCGGGACTAGCGGGAGCGATACGCAGTATTTT. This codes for CASSTGTSGSDTQYF.

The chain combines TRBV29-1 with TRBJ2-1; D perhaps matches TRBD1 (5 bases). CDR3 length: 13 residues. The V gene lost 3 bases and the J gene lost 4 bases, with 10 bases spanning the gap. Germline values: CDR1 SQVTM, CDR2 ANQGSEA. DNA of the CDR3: TGCAGCGTTGAGGGGCAGACGTACAATGAGCAGTTCTTC. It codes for CSVEGQTYNEQFF.

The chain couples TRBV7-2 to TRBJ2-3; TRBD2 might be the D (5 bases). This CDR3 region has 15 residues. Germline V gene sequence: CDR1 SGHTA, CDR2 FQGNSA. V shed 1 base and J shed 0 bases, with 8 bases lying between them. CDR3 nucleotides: TGTGCCAGCAGCTTAGGAGGGTACAGCACAGATACGCAGTATTTT. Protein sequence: CASSLGGYSTDTQYF. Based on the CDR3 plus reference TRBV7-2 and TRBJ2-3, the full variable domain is GAGVSQSPSNKVTEKGKDVELRCDPISGHTALYWYRQSLGQGLEFLIYFQGNSAPDKSGLPSDRFSAERTGGSVSTLTIQRTQQEDSAVYLCASSLGGYSTDTQYFGPGTRLTVL.

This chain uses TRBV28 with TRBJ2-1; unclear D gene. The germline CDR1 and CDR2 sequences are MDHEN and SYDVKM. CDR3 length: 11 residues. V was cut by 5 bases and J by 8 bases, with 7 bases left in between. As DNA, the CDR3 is TGTGCCAGCAGTCCTGGCCATGAGCAGTTCTTC. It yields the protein CASSPGHEQFF.

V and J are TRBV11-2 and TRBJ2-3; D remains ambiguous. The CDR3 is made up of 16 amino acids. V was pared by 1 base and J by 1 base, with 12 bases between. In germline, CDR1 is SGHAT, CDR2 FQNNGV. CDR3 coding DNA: TGTGCCAGCAGCTTAGGCGTGGGCAGCCGCACAGATACGCAGTATTTT. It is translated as CASSLGVGSRTDTQYF.

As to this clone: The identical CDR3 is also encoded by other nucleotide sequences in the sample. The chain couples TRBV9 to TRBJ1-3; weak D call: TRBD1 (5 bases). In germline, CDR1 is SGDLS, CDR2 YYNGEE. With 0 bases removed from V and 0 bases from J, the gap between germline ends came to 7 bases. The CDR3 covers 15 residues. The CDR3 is CASSVGGGSGNTIYF. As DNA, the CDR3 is TGTGCCAGCAGCGTAGGCGGGGGCTCTGGAAACACCATATATTTT.

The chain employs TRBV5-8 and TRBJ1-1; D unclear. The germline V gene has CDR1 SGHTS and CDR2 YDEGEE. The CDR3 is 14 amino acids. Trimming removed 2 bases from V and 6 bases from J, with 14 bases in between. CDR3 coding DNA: TGTGCCAGCAGCTTAAGAAGGGCTCCGGCTGAAGCTTTCTTT. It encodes CASSLRRAPAEAFF.